The rows below give T cell receptor beta chains drawn from one sample of a study of T cells after posttransplantation cyclophosphamide. Profiling relied on immunoSEQ multiplex PCR, and the TCRdb table lists in-frame clones only, not all of them. The sample holds tens of thousands of clones; roughly 78% are singletons and the top ten take approximately 8.7%. Source: CD4+ T cells sorted from blood, taken approximately 1,900 days after a stem cell transplant with posttransplant cyclophosphamide. These receptors were taken from a female patient between 40 and 55 years old who received an allogeneic stem cell transplant from a related donor, was CMV-positive, and had no GVHD. Some of these T cells may belong to the graft donor. Each CDR3 is given with its conserved first and last residue. The order of the fields is V gene, J gene, clone size, CDR3 protein. The size entry is marked missing in some rows and otherwise reads once, few, many or a size class.

>TRBV4-1|TRBJ1-5|.
CASSYTGGLGNQPQHF
>TRBV19|TRBJ1-1|once
CASSSLWVSGTEAFF
>TRBV5-1|TRBJ2-7|.
CASRRQDSYEQYF
>TRBV4-3|TRBJ2-6|.
CASSQDQPGAGANVLTF
>TRBV5-1|TRBJ2-5|.
CASSLDGPQWETQYF
>TRBV28|TRBJ2-7|.
CASLQASNYEQYF
>TRBV7-4|TRBJ2-7|.
CASSLGTEQYF
>TRBV11-3|TRBJ2-5|.
CASSLGGGGSETQYF
>TRBV14|TRBJ1-1|medium-sized
CASSHREDGSEAFF
>TRBV5-4|TRBJ1-2|.
CASTRETGNYGYTF
>TRBV4-3|TRBJ2-2|few
CASSPLASTGELFF